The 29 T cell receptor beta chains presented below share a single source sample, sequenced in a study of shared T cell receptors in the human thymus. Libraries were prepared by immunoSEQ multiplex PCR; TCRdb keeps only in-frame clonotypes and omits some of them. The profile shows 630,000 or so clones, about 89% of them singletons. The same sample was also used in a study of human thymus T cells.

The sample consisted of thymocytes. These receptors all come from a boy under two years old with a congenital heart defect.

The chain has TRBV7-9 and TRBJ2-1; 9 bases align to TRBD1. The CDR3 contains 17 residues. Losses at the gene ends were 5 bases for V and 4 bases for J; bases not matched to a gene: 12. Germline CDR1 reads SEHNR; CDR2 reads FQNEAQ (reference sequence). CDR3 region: CASSLHGGTGHYNEQFF. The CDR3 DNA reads TGTGCCAGCAGCCTTCACGGTGGGACAGGGCATTACAATGAGCAGTTCTTC.

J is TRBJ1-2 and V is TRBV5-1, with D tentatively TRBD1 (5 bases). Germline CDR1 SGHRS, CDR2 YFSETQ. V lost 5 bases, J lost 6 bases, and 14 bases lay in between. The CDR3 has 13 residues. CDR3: CASSQGGWDGYTF. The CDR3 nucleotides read TGCGCCAGCAGTCAGGGAGGGTGGGATGGCTACACCTTC.

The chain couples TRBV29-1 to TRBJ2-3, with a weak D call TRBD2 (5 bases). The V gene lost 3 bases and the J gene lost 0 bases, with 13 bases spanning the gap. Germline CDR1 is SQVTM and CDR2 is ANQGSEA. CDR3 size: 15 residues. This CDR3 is CSVDAIGISTDTQYF. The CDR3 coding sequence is TGCAGCGTTGATGCCATCGGGATTAGCACAGATACGCAGTATTTT.

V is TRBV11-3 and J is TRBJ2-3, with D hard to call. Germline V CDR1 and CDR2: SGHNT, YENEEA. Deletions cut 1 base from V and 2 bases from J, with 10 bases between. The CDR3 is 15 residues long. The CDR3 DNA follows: TGTGCCAGCAGCTTAGGTTCTAGTCCCACAGATACGCAGTATTTT. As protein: CASSLGSSPTDTQYF.

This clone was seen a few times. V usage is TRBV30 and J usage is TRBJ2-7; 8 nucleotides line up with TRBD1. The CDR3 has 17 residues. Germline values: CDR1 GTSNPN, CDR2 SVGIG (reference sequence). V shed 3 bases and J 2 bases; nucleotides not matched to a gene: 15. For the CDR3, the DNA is TGTGCCTGGAGGCGCGGTTTGCCCGGACAGGGTACCTACGAGCAGTACTTC. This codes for CAWRRGLPGQGTYEQYF. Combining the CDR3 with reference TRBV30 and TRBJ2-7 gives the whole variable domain SQTIHQWPATLVQPVGSPLSLECTVEGTSNPNLYWYRQAAGRGLQLLFYSVGIGQISSEVPQNLSASRPQDRQFILSSKKLLLSDSGFYLCAWRRGLPGQGTYEQYFGPGTRLTVT.

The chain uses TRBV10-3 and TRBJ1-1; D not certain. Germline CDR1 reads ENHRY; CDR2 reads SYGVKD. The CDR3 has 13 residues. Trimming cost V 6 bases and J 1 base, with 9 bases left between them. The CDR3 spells CAISEQRNTEAFF. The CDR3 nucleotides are TGTGCCATCAGCGAACAAAGGAACACTGAAGCTTTCTTT.

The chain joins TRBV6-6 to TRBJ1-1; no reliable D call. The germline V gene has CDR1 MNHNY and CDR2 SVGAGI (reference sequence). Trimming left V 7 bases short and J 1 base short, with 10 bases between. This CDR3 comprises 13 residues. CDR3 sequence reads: CASIPNWNTEAFF. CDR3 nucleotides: TGTGCCAGCATTCCCAACTGGAACACTGAAGCTTTCTTT.

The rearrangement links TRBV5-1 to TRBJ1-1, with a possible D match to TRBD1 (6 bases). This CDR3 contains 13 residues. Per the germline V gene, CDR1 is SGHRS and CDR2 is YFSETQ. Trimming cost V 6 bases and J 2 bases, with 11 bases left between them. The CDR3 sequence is CASTGTTNTEAFF. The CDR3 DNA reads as TGCGCCAGCACCGGGACAACTAACACTGAAGCTTTCTTT.

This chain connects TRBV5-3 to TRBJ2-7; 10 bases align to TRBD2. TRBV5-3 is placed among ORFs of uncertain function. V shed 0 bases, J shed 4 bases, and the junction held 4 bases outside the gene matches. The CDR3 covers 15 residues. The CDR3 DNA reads TGTGCCAGAAGCTTGGGGCTAGCGGGAGATTACGAGCAGTACTTC. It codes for CARSLGLAGDYEQYF.

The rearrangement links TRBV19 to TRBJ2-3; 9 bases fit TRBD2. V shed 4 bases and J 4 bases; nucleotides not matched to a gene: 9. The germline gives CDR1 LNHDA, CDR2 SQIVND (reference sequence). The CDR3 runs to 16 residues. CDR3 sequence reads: CASSSISGSGADTQYF. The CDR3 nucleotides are TGTGCCAGTAGTAGTATTAGCGGGAGTGGGGCAGATACGCAGTATTTT. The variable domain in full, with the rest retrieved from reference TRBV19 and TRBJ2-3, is DGGITQSPKYLFRKEGQNVTLSCEQNLNHDAMYWYRQDPGQGLRLIYYSQIVNDFQKGDIAEGYSVSREKKESFPLTVTSAQKNPTAFYLCASSSISGSGADTQYFGPGTRLTVL.

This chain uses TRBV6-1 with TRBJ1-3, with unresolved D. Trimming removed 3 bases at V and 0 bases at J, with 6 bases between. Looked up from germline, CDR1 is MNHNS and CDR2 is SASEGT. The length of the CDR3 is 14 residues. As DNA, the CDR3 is TGTGCCAGCAGTGAGGGCAGCTCTGGAAACACCATATATTTT. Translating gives CASSEGSSGNTIYF.

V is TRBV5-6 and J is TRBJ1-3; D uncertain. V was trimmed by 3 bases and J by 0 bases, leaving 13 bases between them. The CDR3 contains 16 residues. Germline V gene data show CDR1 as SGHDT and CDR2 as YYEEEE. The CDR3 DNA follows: TGTGCCAGCAGCTCGAGCGGCACCGACTCTGGAAACACCATATATTTT. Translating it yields CASSSSGTDSGNTIYF.

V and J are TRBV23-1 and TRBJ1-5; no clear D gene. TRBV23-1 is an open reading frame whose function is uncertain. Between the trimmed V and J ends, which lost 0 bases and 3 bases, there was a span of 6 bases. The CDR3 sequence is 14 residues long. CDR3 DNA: TGCGCCAGCAGTCAATCCGGACTCAATCAGCCCCAGCATTTT. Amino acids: CASSQSGLNQPQHF.

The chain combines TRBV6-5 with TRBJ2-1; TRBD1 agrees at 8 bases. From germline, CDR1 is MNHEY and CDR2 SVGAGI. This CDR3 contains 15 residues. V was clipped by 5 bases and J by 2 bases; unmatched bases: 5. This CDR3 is CASSKGQGPYNEQFF. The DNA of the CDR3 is TGTGCCAGCAGTAAAGGACAGGGACCCTACAATGAGCAGTTCTTC.

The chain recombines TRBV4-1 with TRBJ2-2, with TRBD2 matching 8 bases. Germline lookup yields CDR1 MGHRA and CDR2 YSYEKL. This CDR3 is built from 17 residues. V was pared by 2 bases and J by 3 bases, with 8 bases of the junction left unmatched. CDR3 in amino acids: CASSQLPGLGYTGELFF. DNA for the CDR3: TGCGCCAGCAGCCAACTTCCGGGACTAGGGTACACCGGGGAGCTGTTTTTT.

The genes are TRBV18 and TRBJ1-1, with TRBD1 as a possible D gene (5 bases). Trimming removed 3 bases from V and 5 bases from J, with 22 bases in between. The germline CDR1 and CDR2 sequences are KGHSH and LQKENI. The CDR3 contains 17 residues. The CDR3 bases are TGTGCCAGCTCACCGTCTGGAGGGAGGGGCCTCAAAACTGAAGCTTTCTTT. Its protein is CASSPSGGRGLKTEAFF.

In DNA, the CDR3 is TGTGCCAGCAGCCTGGACAGTCAAAGGGGCCTATACGAGCAGTACTTC. It specifies CASSLDSQRGLYEQYF. This chain uses TRBV4-2 with TRBJ2-5; D possibly corresponds to TRBD1 (6 bases). The J call may be incorrect, as the DNA end agrees better with TRBJ2-7. Germline CDR1 reads LGHNA; CDR2 reads YNFKEQ. The CDR3 covers 16 residues.

The CDR3 DNA reads as TGCGCCAGCAGCCAAGAGAGGGCGGGAGGGGTCCCAAGCTCCTACAATGAGCAGTTCTTC. This encodes CASSQERAGGVPSSYNEQFF. This chain links TRBV4-3 with TRBJ2-1; TRBD2 aligns across 9 bases. Germline CDR1 and CDR2: LGHNA and YSLEER. V trimming: 0 bases; J trimming: 0 bases; junction bases outside the gene matches: 12. The CDR3 contains 20 residues.

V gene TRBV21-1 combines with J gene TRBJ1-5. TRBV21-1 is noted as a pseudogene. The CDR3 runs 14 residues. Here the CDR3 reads CASSKDELNQPQHF. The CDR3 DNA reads TGTGCCAGCAGCAAAGATGAGCTTAATCAGCCCCAGCATTTT.

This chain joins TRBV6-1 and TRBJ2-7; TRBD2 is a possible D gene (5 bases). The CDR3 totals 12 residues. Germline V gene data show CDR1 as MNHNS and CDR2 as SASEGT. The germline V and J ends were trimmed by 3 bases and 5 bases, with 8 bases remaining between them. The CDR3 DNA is TGTGCCAGCAGTGAGACTACTGACGAGCAGTACTTC. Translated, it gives CASSETTDEQYF.

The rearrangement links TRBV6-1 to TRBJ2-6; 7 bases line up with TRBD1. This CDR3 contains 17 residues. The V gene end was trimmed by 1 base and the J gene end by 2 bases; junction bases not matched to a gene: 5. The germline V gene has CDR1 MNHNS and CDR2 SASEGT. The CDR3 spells CASSEGQGVPGANVLTF. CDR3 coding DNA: TGTGCCAGCAGTGAAGGGCAGGGGGTCCCTGGGGCCAACGTCCTGACTTTC.

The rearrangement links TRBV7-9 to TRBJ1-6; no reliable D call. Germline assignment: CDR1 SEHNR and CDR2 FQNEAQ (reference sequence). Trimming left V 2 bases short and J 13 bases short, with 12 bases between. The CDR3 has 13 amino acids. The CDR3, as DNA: TGTGCCAGCAGCTTATCCCGAGGGATCCCCCTCCACTTT. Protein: CASSLSRGIPLHF. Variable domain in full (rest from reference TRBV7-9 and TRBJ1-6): DTGVSQNPRHKITKRGQNVTFRCDPISEHNRLYWYRQTLGQGPEFLTYFQNEAQLEKSRLLSDRFSAERPKGSFSTLEIQRTEQGDSAMYLCASSLSRGIPLHFGNGTRLTVT.

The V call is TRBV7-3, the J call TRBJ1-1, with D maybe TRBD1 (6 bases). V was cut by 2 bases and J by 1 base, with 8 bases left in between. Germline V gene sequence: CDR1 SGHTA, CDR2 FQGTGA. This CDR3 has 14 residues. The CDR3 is CASSLPTGNTEAFF. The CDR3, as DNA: TGTGCCAGCAGCTTACCGACAGGGAACACTGAAGCTTTCTTT.

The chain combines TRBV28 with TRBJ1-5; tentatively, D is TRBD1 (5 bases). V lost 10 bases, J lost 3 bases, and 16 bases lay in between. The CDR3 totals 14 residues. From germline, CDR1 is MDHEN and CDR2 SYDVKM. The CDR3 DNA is TGTGCCACCGCAACGCAGGGTTCCAATCAGCCCCAGCATTTT. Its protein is CATATQGSNQPQHF.

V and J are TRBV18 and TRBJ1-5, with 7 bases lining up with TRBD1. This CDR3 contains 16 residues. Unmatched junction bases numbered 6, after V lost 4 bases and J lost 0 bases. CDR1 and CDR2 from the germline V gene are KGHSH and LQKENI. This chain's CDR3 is CASSRSGQDSNQPQHF. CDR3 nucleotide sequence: TGTGCCAGCTCACGCTCTGGACAGGATAGCAATCAGCCCCAGCATTTT.

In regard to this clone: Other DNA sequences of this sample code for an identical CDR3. Here the CDR3 reads CASSSTYEQYF. The DNA of the CDR3 is TGTGCCAGCAGCTCAACCTACGAGCAGTACTTC. The V gene is TRBV5-6, the J gene TRBJ2-7; D uncertain. This CDR3 region has 11 residues. Germline loops: CDR1 SGHDT, CDR2 YYEEEE. The V end lost 3 bases, the J end lost 2 bases, and 3 bases lay between the germline ends. The variable domain in full, completed from reference TRBV5-6 and TRBJ2-7, reads DAGVTQSPTHLIKTRGQQVTLRCSPKSGHDTVSWYQQALGQGPQFIFQYYEEEERQRGNFPDRFSGHQFPNYSSELNVNALLLGDSALYLCASSSTYEQYFGPGTRLTVT.

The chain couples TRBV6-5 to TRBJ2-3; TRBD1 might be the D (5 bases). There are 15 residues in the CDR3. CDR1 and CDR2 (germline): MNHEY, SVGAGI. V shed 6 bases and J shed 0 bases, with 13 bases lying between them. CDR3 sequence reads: CASSETATSTDTQYF. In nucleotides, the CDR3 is TGTGCCAGCAGCGAGACAGCGACTAGCACAGATACGCAGTATTTT.

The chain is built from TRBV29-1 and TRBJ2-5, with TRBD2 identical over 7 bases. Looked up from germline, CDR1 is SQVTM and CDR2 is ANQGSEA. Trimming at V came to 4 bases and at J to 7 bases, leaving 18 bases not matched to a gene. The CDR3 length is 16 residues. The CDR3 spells CSVVEGWSGIGVTQYF. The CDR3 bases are TGCAGCGTTGTTGAGGGATGGAGCGGGATAGGGGTGACCCAGTACTTC.

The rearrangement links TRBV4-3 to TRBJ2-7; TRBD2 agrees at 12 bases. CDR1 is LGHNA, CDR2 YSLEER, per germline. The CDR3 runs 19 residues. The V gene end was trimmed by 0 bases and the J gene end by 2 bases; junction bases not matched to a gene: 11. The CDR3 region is CASSQDSLGLAGRTYEQYF. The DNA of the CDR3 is TGCGCCAGCAGCCAAGATTCGCTCGGACTAGCGGGAAGAACCTACGAGCAGTACTTC.